Presented here are 24 T cell receptor beta chains from one specimen sequenced in a study of blood T cell repertoires in COVID-19. Sequencing was performed with immunoSEQ multiplex PCR; in TCRdb, only in-frame clones are kept and a portion is missing. The sample lists about 110,000 clones, approximately 90% occurring once. The sequenced sample was peripheral blood. The receptors originated from a woman aged 50 to 65 with acute or convalescent COVID-19.

The chain carries TRBV25-1 and TRBJ2-5, with 7 nucleotides matching TRBD1. Per germline, CDR1 MGHDK and CDR2 SYGVNS. The CDR3 is made up of 16 amino acids. Unmatched junction bases numbered 11, after V lost 2 bases and J lost 5 bases. The CDR3 DNA reads TGTGCCAGCAGTGAAGACGATAACAGGGGTTCGGAGACCCAGTACTTC. Protein product: CASSEDDNRGSETQYF. The full variable domain, completed using reference TRBV25-1 and TRBJ2-5, is EADIYQTPRYLVIGTGKKITLECSQTMGHDKMYWYQQDPGMELHLIHYSYGVNSTEKGDLSSESTVSRIRTEHFPLTLESARPSHTSQYLCASSEDDNRGSETQYFGPGTRLLVL.

V is TRBV5-4 and J is TRBJ1-4; no firm D call. The V gene's germline CDR1 is SGHNT and CDR2 YYREEE (reference sequence). V lost 5 bases, J lost 8 bases, and 19 bases lay in between. The CDR3 spans 15 residues. The CDR3 here is CASSYDPSKEEKLFF. The DNA of the CDR3 is TGTGCCAGCAGTTACGACCCAAGTAAGGAGGAAAAACTGTTTTTT.

V is TRBV3-1 (or the pseudogene TRBV3-2) and J is TRBJ2-3; D is perhaps TRBD2 (6 bases). The CDR3 runs 15 residues. CDR1 is LGHDT, CDR2 YNNKEL, per germline (reference sequence). Trimming shortened V by 5 bases and J by 6 bases, and 18 bases separated the two germline ends. The CDR3 bases are TGTGCCAGCAGCACACATGGCGGGAACGGTGATACGCAGTATTTT. Translation gives CASSTHGGNGDTQYF.

The chain employs TRBV5-1 and TRBJ2-7; D is possibly TRBD2 (7 bases). The V gene's germline CDR1 is SGHRS and CDR2 YFSETQ. Trimming shortened V by 1 base and J by 6 bases, and 17 bases separated the two germline ends. This CDR3 is built from 15 residues. The CDR3 spells CASSLKGGLPSEQYF. CDR3 DNA: TGCGCCAGCAGCTTGAAGGGGGGGCTACCCTCCGAGCAGTACTTC.

The chain has TRBV4-1 and TRBJ2-7; D possibly corresponds to TRBD2 (5 bases). The V end lost 0 bases, the J end lost 11 bases, and 14 bases lay between the germline ends. This CDR3 is 13 amino acids long. Germline lookup yields CDR1 MGHRA and CDR2 YSYEKL. The CDR3 here is CASSQDNREREYF. CDR3 coding DNA: TGCGCCAGCAGCCAAGATAATAGGGAGAGGGAGTACTTC.

This chain joins TRBV20-1 and TRBJ1-5; D perhaps matches TRBD1 (5 bases). Germline V gives CDR1 DFQATT, CDR2 SNEGSKA (reference sequence). The length of the CDR3 is 16 residues. V was clipped by 3 bases and J by 3 bases, with 18 bases between them. CDR3 residues: CSASPGHGGTNQPQHF. In nucleotides, the CDR3 is TGCAGTGCTAGTCCCGGGCACGGGGGAACCAATCAGCCCCAGCATTTT.

J is TRBJ2-7 and V is TRBV15, with 7 bases matching TRBD1. The CDR3 has 14 amino acids. The V gene end was trimmed by 6 bases and the J gene end by 3 bases; junction bases not matched to a gene: 8. Germline values: CDR1 LNHNV, CDR2 YYDKDF (reference sequence). Written as DNA, the CDR3 is TGTGCCACCAGAGCCTTCCGGGACAGCTACGAGCAGTACTTC. Translated, it gives CATRAFRDSYEQYF.

The rearrangement joins TRBV3-1 (or the pseudogene TRBV3-2) to TRBJ1-1; the D gene is possibly TRBD1 (5 bases). This CDR3 spans 15 amino acids. Germline CDR1 and CDR2: LGHDT and YNNKEL (reference sequence). V shed 0 bases and J shed 5 bases, with 13 bases lying between them. The CDR3 here is CASSQEGGGKTEAFF. DNA for the CDR3: TGTGCCAGCAGCCAAGAGGGCGGGGGAAAAACTGAAGCTTTCTTT.

The chain has TRBV27 and TRBJ1-4, with 9 bases lining up with TRBD1. Losses at the gene ends were 4 bases for V and 5 bases for J; bases not matched to a gene: 5. The CDR3 consists of 15 residues. Per the germline V gene, CDR1 is MNHEY and CDR2 is SMNVEV (reference sequence). The CDR3 is CASSSLTGGNEKLFF. The CDR3 coding sequence is TGTGCCAGCAGTTCCTTGACAGGGGGGAATGAAAAACTGTTTTTT.

This chain joins TRBV28 and TRBJ2-7; 9 bases are a match to TRBD1. V gave up 2 bases and J gave up 0 bases; unmatched junction bases: 5. CDR1 is MDHEN and CDR2 is SYDVKM in the germline V gene. The CDR3 runs 16 residues. The CDR3 nucleotides are TGTGCCAGCAGTTTAACCGGGACAGGGAGCTCCTACGAGCAGTACTTC. The encoded protein is CASSLTGTGSSYEQYF.

CDR3: CASSFFLMNTEAFF. In nucleotides, the CDR3 is TGTGCCAGCAGCTTTTTCCTTATGAACACTGAAGCTTTCTTT. This sequence joins TRBV7-2 and TRBJ1-1; D not resolved. The germline V gene has CDR1 SGHTA and CDR2 FQGNSA. V lost 3 bases to trimming and J lost 0 bases, with 8 bases between them. The CDR3 loop spans 14 amino acids. Full variable domain (remainder filled in from reference TRBV7-2 and TRBJ1-1): GAGVSQSPSNKVTEKGKDVELRCDPISGHTALYWYRQSLGQGLEFLIYFQGNSAPDKSGLPSDRFSAERTGGSVSTLTIQRTQQEDSAVYLCASSFFLMNTEAFFGQGTRLTVV.

This clone has only one observation. The chain has TRBV19 and TRBJ1-4; perhaps TRBD1 as D (5 bases). The CDR3 is 16 residues long. V lost 0 bases and J 8 bases, leaving 16 bases between the germline ends. Germline lookup yields CDR1 LNHDA and CDR2 SQIVND (reference sequence). The CDR3 is CASSIEGGIGVEKLFF. The CDR3 DNA reads as TGTGCCAGTAGTATAGAGGGGGGGATCGGGGTCGAAAAACTGTTTTTT.

This clone occurred once. The chain joins TRBV7-9 to TRBJ1-4; 9 nucleotides line up with TRBD1. V gave up 0 bases and J gave up 7 bases; unmatched junction bases: 6. This CDR3 region has 16 residues. Germline values: CDR1 SEHNR, CDR2 FQNEAQ (reference sequence). CDR3 in DNA: TGTGCCAGCAGCTTAGCCCAAGGGACAGGGAGTGAAAAACTGTTTTTT. As protein: CASSLAQGTGSEKLFF.

Only one count was recorded for this clone. V and J are TRBV27 and TRBJ1-5; 8 nucleotides line up with TRBD1. Germline lookup yields CDR1 MNHEY and CDR2 SMNVEV (reference sequence). The V and J ends lost 5 bases and 0 bases, in that order; junction bases with no gene match: 9. This CDR3 has 17 residues. The chain's CDR3 is CASSPRWTGNSNQPQHF. DNA of the CDR3: TGTGCCAGCAGTCCCCGGTGGACAGGGAATAGCAATCAGCCCCAGCATTTT.

The chain carries TRBV12-3 or TRBV12-4 and TRBJ1-1; D uncertain. V gave up 6 bases and J gave up 1 base, with 9 bases separating them. The CDR3 is 13 amino acids. The CDR3 is CASRIRQNTEAFF. The CDR3, as DNA: TGTGCCAGCAGGATTAGACAGAACACTGAAGCTTTCTTT.

In this sample, this clone turned up once. The CDR3 bases are TGTGCCAGCAGCAAGGGGGCTGTATACGAGCAGTACTTC. This translates into CASSKGAVYEQYF. This chain uses TRBV28 with TRBJ2-7; 7 bases are shared with TRBD1. V shed 6 bases and J 4 bases; nucleotides not matched to a gene: 6. Germline V gene sequence: CDR1 MDHEN, CDR2 SYDVKM. CDR3 length equals 13 residues. The entire variable domain, with the rest obtained from reference TRBV28 and TRBJ2-7, is as follows: DVKVTQSSRYLVKRTGEKVFLECVQDMDHENMFWYRQDPGLGLRLIYFSYDVKMKEKGDIPEGYSVSREKKERFSLILESASTNQTSMYLCASSKGAVYEQYFGPGTRLTVT.

The chain joins TRBV30 to TRBJ2-7; 8 nucleotides agree with TRBD2. The CDR3 covers 15 residues. Germline loops: CDR1 GTSNPN, CDR2 SVGIG (reference sequence). V dropped 1 base and J dropped 2; count of bases not matched to a gene: 7. CDR3 DNA sequence: TGTGCCTGGAGTGGTGGTGCGGGAGGTACCTACGAGCAGTACTTC. The encoded protein is CAWSGGAGGTYEQYF.

This rearrangement joins TRBV29-1 to TRBJ2-7; 13 positions match TRBD2. The germline CDR1 and CDR2 sequences are SQVTM and ANQGSEA. This CDR3 is 15 amino acids long. After removal of 5 bases from V and 4 bases from J, the junction contained 8 bases not matched to a gene. The CDR3 DNA is TGCAGCGTTAGGACTAGCGGGAGCCTCTGGTACGAGCAGTACTTC. This encodes CSVRTSGSLWYEQYF.

The chain recombines TRBV28 with TRBJ1-5, with TRBD1 matching over 8 bases. After removal of 2 bases from V and 9 bases from J, the junction contained 6 bases not matched to a gene. Germline V gene sequence: CDR1 MDHEN, CDR2 SYDVKM. This CDR3 has 14 amino acids. The DNA of the CDR3 is TGTGCCAGCAGTTTAAGCACAGGGGGTCCGCCCCAGCATTTT. Translating it yields CASSLSTGGPPQHF. The variable domain in full, completed from reference TRBV28 and TRBJ1-5, reads DVKVTQSSRYLVKRTGEKVFLECVQDMDHENMFWYRQDPGLGLRLIYFSYDVKMKEKGDIPEGYSVSREKKERFSLILESASTNQTSMYLCASSLSTGGPPQHFGDGTRLSIL.

This clone was observed a few times. The V and J genes are TRBV15 and TRBJ1-5, with no clear D. Germline loops: CDR1 LNHNV, CDR2 YYDKDF (reference sequence). CDR3 size: 16 residues. The germline V and J ends were trimmed by 1 base and 6 bases, with 16 bases remaining between them. CDR3: CATSRGGSGVGQPQHF. The CDR3 nucleotides are TGTGCCACCAGCAGAGGAGGGAGCGGAGTAGGTCAGCCCCAGCATTTT.

The rearrangement uses TRBV5-1 and TRBJ2-4, with TRBD2 matching over 10 bases. J lost 2 bases, V lost 3 bases, and 8 bases had no gene match. The germline gives CDR1 SGHRS, CDR2 YFSETQ. The CDR3 consists of 17 residues. The CDR3 reads CASSSSSGSSSKNIQYF. The CDR3 coding sequence is TGCGCCAGCAGCTCCTCTAGCGGGAGCTCATCCAAAAACATTCAGTACTTC.

The V gene is TRBV5-6, the J gene TRBJ1-6; D is perhaps TRBD1 (5 bases). The CDR3 loop spans 15 amino acids. CDR1 is SGHDT, CDR2 YYEEEE, per germline. The germline V and J ends were trimmed by 3 bases and 5 bases, with 12 bases remaining between them. The CDR3 sequence: CASSSGLLNNSPLHF. CDR3 DNA: TGTGCCAGCAGCTCGGGACTTCTGAATAATTCACCCCTCCACTTT.

This clone has only one observation. Compared with germline, one end of the junction differs, possibly owing to a read error. The chain joins TRBV2 to TRBJ2-4, with TRBD2 matching over 10 bases. The germline V gene has CDR1 SNHLY and CDR2 FYNNEI. The CDR3 contains 14 residues. CDR3 region: CASREGSAGGLQYF. CDR3 bases: TGTGCCAGCAGGGAAGGGTCAGCGGGAGGGCTTCAGTACTTC.

The rearrangement joins TRBV4-2 to TRBJ2-3, with 9 bases fitting TRBD1. Trimming took 5 bases from V and 3 from J; bases not matched to a gene: 9. CDR1 and CDR2 (germline): LGHNA, YNFKEQ. CDR3 length equals 16 residues. The CDR3 region is CASSMGPGQGTDTQYF. DNA of the CDR3: TGTGCCAGCAGCATGGGACCGGGACAGGGTACAGATACGCAGTATTTT.